This TCR beta chain is drawn from a study of OX40 agonist ivuxolimab in advanced cancers. Overall study context: Prior anti-PD-1, anti-PD-L1 or anti-CTLA-4 therapy was allowed; over 30% had some.

Sequencing used immunoSEQ multiplex PCR; TCRdb keeps in-frame clones, though not all of them. Of about 150,000 clones listed, approximately 90% were seen once; the top ten hold 0.85% to 1.4%. Turning to this clone: Its antigen is still unknown.

V shed 5 bases and J 1 base; nucleotides not matched to a gene: 6. Germline values: CDR1 SGHAT, CDR2 FQDESV (reference sequence). This CDR3 has 15 residues. Points from the study as a whole: Partial responders dosed at 0.1-3.0 mg/kg displayed clonal expansion ranking among the lowest.

The sequence was collected from an adult with an advanced solid tumor such as melanoma, head and neck, liver or kidney cancer. The gene calls are TRBV11-1 and TRBJ2-3; TRBD2 agrees at 7 bases. Sequences were derived from CD4+ or CD8+ T cells sorted from blood, sampled in a trial of the OX40 agonist ivuxolimab. The CDR3 bases are TGTGCCAGCAGCCAAGCGGGACCAGGCACAGATACGCAGTATTTT. It yields the protein CASSQAGPGTDTQYF.